Listed below are T cell receptor beta chains from one sample, sequenced in a study of CD8 T cells in Susac syndrome. Using its own MiXCR run on the immunoSEQ multiplex PCR reads, TCRdb lists one record per CDR3 protein. The table has 250,000 to 300,000 distinct CDR3 sequences, almost 85% seen once. The sample was CD8+ T cells from PBMCs. The receptor source for this set is a human donor with multiple sclerosis. Both conserved end residues are part of each CDR3. Each record gives: D gene, V gene, J gene, CDR3 protein. D genes are given only for firm matches.

d_call: -; v_call: TRBV20-1; j_call: TRBJ2-5; cdr3_aa: CSAGRFLAGETQYF
d_call: -; v_call: TRBV4-1; j_call: TRBJ2-7; cdr3_aa: CASSAYGPSGEQYF
d_call: -; v_call: TRBV7-8; j_call: TRBJ2-7; cdr3_aa: CASSLLGMGYTYEQYF
d_call: -; v_call: TRBV12-3/TRBV12-4; j_call: TRBJ2-3; cdr3_aa: CASSLIVPEDTQYF
d_call: TRBD1; v_call: TRBV10-2; j_call: TRBJ2-1; cdr3_aa: CATAQPGQGFGNEQFF
d_call: -; v_call: TRBV20-1; j_call: TRBJ2-1; cdr3_aa: CSADIPPDGARSYNEQFF
d_call: -; v_call: TRBV12-3/TRBV12-4; j_call: TRBJ1-2; cdr3_aa: CASSLGEAGWSGYTF
d_call: -; v_call: TRBV6-5; j_call: TRBJ2-6; cdr3_aa: CASSYLESSGANVLTF
d_call: -; v_call: TRBV30; j_call: TRBJ2-5; cdr3_aa: CAWSLSIQETQYF
d_call: TRBD2; v_call: TRBV2; j_call: -; cdr3_aa: CASSDAPGGGYEQYF
d_call: -; v_call: TRBV4-3; j_call: TRBJ2-1; cdr3_aa: CASSQDGSGWNEQFF
d_call: -; v_call: TRBV4-2; j_call: TRBJ1-5; cdr3_aa: CASSPWDRNQPQHF
d_call: -; v_call: TRBV12-3/TRBV12-4; j_call: TRBJ1-5; cdr3_aa: CASNLPAGDQPQHF
d_call: -; v_call: TRBV7-2; j_call: TRBJ2-1; cdr3_aa: CASSFIPGAYNEQFF
d_call: -; v_call: TRBV11-2; j_call: TRBJ2-5; cdr3_aa: CASSDRRDPPHNGQYF
d_call: -; v_call: TRBV7-9; j_call: TRBJ1-2; cdr3_aa: CASTGQPANYGYTF
d_call: -; v_call: TRBV19; j_call: TRBJ2-7; cdr3_aa: CASSIDLEAGTLLEQYF
d_call: -; v_call: TRBV4-3; j_call: TRBJ2-6; cdr3_aa: CASSQPGANVLTF
d_call: -; v_call: TRBV7-9; j_call: TRBJ2-2; cdr3_aa: CASSSGLSVGGGELFF
d_call: -; v_call: TRBV6-4; j_call: TRBJ2-7; cdr3_aa: CASSGAYTYEQYF
d_call: TRBD2; v_call: TRBV7-9; j_call: TRBJ2-1; cdr3_aa: CASSTGLALSEQFF
d_call: TRBD1; v_call: TRBV4-3; j_call: TRBJ2-7; cdr3_aa: CASSQVRAGGYHEQYF
d_call: -; v_call: TRBV6-6; j_call: TRBJ1-6; cdr3_aa: CASSDQGTHSPLHF
d_call: -; v_call: TRBV27; j_call: TRBJ2-7; cdr3_aa: CASGRTLNYEQYF
d_call: -; v_call: TRBV18; j_call: TRBJ2-4; cdr3_aa: CASSPSSLAKNIQYF
d_call: TRBD2; v_call: TRBV9; j_call: TRBJ2-7; cdr3_aa: CASSRSGGLSYEQYF
d_call: -; v_call: TRBV2; j_call: TRBJ2-7; cdr3_aa: CASRAALTYEQYF
d_call: -; v_call: TRBV7-8; j_call: TRBJ2-5; cdr3_aa: CAGGDSWEETQYF
d_call: TRBD1; v_call: TRBV10-2; j_call: TRBJ1-2; cdr3_aa: CASSESLRDRGHGYTF
d_call: -; v_call: TRBV7-9; j_call: TRBJ2-5; cdr3_aa: CASTTSTDSSYQETQYF
d_call: -; v_call: TRBV6-2/TRBV6-3; j_call: TRBJ2-4; cdr3_aa: CASSSPIGTQNIQYF
d_call: -; v_call: TRBV28; j_call: TRBJ2-6; cdr3_aa: CASSLRIGGWRANVLTF
d_call: TRBD2; v_call: TRBV5-5; j_call: TRBJ2-7; cdr3_aa: CASSFPTSKAYEQYF
d_call: TRBD2; v_call: TRBV7-9; j_call: TRBJ2-3; cdr3_aa: CASSSSGGSDRADTQYF
d_call: -; v_call: TRBV3-1; j_call: TRBJ2-7; cdr3_aa: CASSQKTGPFFSYEQYF
d_call: -; v_call: TRBV30; j_call: TRBJ1-1; cdr3_aa: CAWSYRVGTEAFF
d_call: -; v_call: TRBV6-5; j_call: TRBJ2-1; cdr3_aa: CASSPLERSYNEQFF
d_call: TRBD2; v_call: TRBV4-1; j_call: TRBJ2-1; cdr3_aa: CASSQLFLAGQREFNEQFF
d_call: -; v_call: TRBV27; j_call: TRBJ2-2; cdr3_aa: CASPNRKTGKSPNTGELFF
d_call: -; v_call: TRBV13; j_call: TRBJ1-2; cdr3_aa: CASIGLLGGAAYGYTF
d_call: TRBD1; v_call: TRBV5-8; j_call: TRBJ2-7; cdr3_aa: CASSAWTGSEQYF
d_call: TRBD2; v_call: TRBV11-2; j_call: TRBJ2-1; cdr3_aa: CASRSFASGRTYDEQFF
d_call: -; v_call: TRBV7-8; j_call: TRBJ2-7; cdr3_aa: CASTGAYEQYF
d_call: -; v_call: TRBV6-1; j_call: TRBJ2-2; cdr3_aa: CASSVGGFTGELFF
d_call: -; v_call: TRBV6-2/TRBV6-3; j_call: TRBJ2-7; cdr3_aa: CASSSDNYEQYF